This T cell receptor (beta chain) was sequenced during a study of TIL therapy for anti-PD-1-resistant metastatic lung cancer. The CDR3 consists of 19 residues. Germline loops: CDR1 LGHNA, CDR2 YSLEER. The V gene lost 0 bases and the J gene lost 4 bases, with 24 bases spanning the gap. Documented time point: pre-treatment sample, taken before nivolumab and TIL therapy. The tumor samples were excised metastases, mostly pleural nodules or supraclavicular lymph nodes. This was the immunoSEQ v3 assay. Produced via immunoSEQ multiplex PCR; TCRdb's table is partial and in-frame only. The sample lists about 100,000 clones, 50% to 70% occurring once.

This TCR was sampled from a person aged 25 to 85 with non-small cell lung cancer. The rearrangement uses TRBV4-3 and TRBJ1-1; a weak D match, TRBD1 (6 bases). The source was tumor tissue, collected at baseline. CDR3 in amino acids: CASSQDRVDRVRFGTEAFF. As DNA, the CDR3 is TGCGCCAGCAGCCAAGATCGAGTGGACAGAGTCCGTTTCGGCACTGAAGCTTTCTTT.